The next 6 T cell receptor beta chains were all read from a single sample in a study of human T cells and chemical hapten exposure (dated by TCRdb to the early 2020s). Read against the paper, the sample's time point label means: patch test 2, 6 weeks after DPC sensitization. Reading the label with the study, this specimen's treatment or condition is: therapeutic diphenylcyclopropenone sensitization with weekly scalp DPC. The library was produced with RACE. TCRdb lists the instrument as NextSeq 500. In TCRdb, the public reads were trimmed at Q25 with fastp and aligned with MiXCR, with productive beta chains retained. Rows with a matching CDR3 protein are joined into one entry that keeps the most common DNA and genes. Here the sample has approximately 89,000 distinct CDR3 sequences; about a tenth occur a single time. The top ten constitute under 2.5% of the sample. The sample in question was whole blood, obtained in connection with sensitization to the hapten diphenylcyclopropenone (DPC). The source is a woman aged 30 to 39 with alopecia areata. Some clones in this sample may be carry-over from other donors' samples.

The chain uses TRBV5-1 and TRBJ2-5; no reliable D call. V lost 2 bases and J lost 5, with 7 bases in between. Per the germline V gene, CDR1 is SGHRS and CDR2 is YFSETQ. The CDR3 sequence is 12 residues long. CDR3 sequence (DNA): TGCGCCAGCAGCTTCGTGGGCGAGACCCAGTACTTC. This codes for CASSFVGETQYF.

The table lists this clonotype with a count of one. This chain links TRBV3-1 with TRBJ2-2, with unresolved D. This CDR3 has 16 residues. The V and J ends lost 0 bases and 6 bases respectively, with 14 bases between them. CDR1 and CDR2 (germline): LGHDT, YNNKEL (reference sequence). CDR3 residues: CASSQDQRTSPGELFF. In DNA form, the CDR3 reads TGTGCCAGCAGCCAAGATCAACGGACGTCCCCCGGGGAGCTGTTTTTT.

In its sample, this clonotype was seen many times. V is TRBV6-5 and J is TRBJ1-2; D gene ambiguous. Trimming cost V 2 bases and J 2 bases, with 6 bases left between them. Germline V gives CDR1 MNHEY, CDR2 SVGAGI. The CDR3 consists of 13 residues. CDR3: CASSYTDNYGYTF. For the CDR3, the DNA is TGTGCCAGCAGTTACACAGACAACTATGGCTACACCTTC.

The genes are TRBV9 and TRBJ2-3, with 7 bases aligning to TRBD2. The V segment lost 6 bases and the J segment 4 bases; nucleotides outside the gene matches: 8. This CDR3 is built from 14 residues. Germline values: CDR1 SGDLS, CDR2 YYNGEE. The CDR3: CASKGRARADTQYF. The CDR3 coding sequence is TGTGCCAGCAAAGGGAGGGCGCGGGCAGATACGCAGTATTTT. The entire variable domain, with the rest obtained from reference TRBV9 and TRBJ2-3, is as follows: DSGVTQTPKHLITATGQRVTLRCSPRSGDLSVYWYQQSLDQGLQFLIQYYNGEERAKGNILERFSAQQFPDLHSELNLSSLELGDSALYFCASKGRARADTQYFGPGTRLTVL.

This clonotype came up many times. The chain uses TRBV5-6 and TRBJ1-5; D perhaps matches TRBD1 (5 bases). This CDR3 spans 14 amino acids. Germline V gene lookup returns CDR1 SGHDT and CDR2 YYEEEE. V was pared by 2 bases and J by 3 bases, with 9 bases between. The CDR3, as DNA: TGTGCCAGCAGCTTAAGGGGCATCAATCAGCCCCAGCATTTT. Protein product: CASSLRGINQPQHF.

This clonotype was counted ten times or more. The V and J genes are TRBV7-2 and TRBJ1-5; D possibly corresponds to TRBD1 (5 bases). The V gene lost 5 bases and the J gene lost 6 bases, with 11 bases spanning the gap. The CDR3 has 13 amino acids. CDR1 and CDR2 (germline): SGHTA, FQGNSA. This CDR3 is CASSPGAPQPQHF. The CDR3 DNA reads TGTGCCAGCAGCCCCGGGGCCCCTCAGCCCCAGCATTTT.